The T cell receptor (beta chain) under discussion was sequenced for a study of beta chain features in type 1 diabetes. On the study more broadly: Comparable age, gender and cell yields were observed in patients relative to healthy donors.

The sequenced template was cDNA made from the entire isolated RNA. Repertoires were generated with immunoSEQ multiplex PCR, while TCRdb's copy carries only in-frame clones and drops some. The repertoire holds roughly 310,000 clones, with approximately 10% as singletons. Looked up from germline, CDR1 is SGHRS and CDR2 is YFSETQ. The CDR3 covers 16 residues. V was shortened by 3 bases and J by 5 bases, with 17 bases between the two germline ends. This clone was seen more than once but under ten times. V gene TRBV5-1 combines with J gene TRBJ2-2; D call uncertain. This TCR derives from a young woman in good health. Sequenced input: naive CD4+ T cells from blood. Here the CDR3 DNA reads TGCGCCAGCAGCTGGCCGCGGCCGGCGAGAACCGGGGAGCTGTTTTTT. Amino acid sequence: CASSWPRPARTGELFF.